These 22 T cell receptor beta chains originate from one sample sequenced in a study of cytomegalovirus exposure and HLA in healthy donors. PCR was performed using 60 Vbeta and 13 Jbeta primers. Only in-frame clones appear in the TCRdb table, and some are missing; sequencing was by immunoSEQ multiplex PCR. The sample comprises under 200,000 clones, roughly 80% of which are singletons, and 6% rests with the top ten. Sequencing input: PBMCs. The receptors shown here come from a woman between 25 and 40 years old in good health and CMV-seropositive.

This clone was picked up one time. This sequence joins TRBV5-1 and TRBJ2-1; TRBD2 agrees at 8 bases. The CDR3 runs to 15 residues. Germline assignment: CDR1 SGHRS and CDR2 YFSETQ. With 2 bases clipped from V and 2 bases from J, the junction kept 3 bases outside the gene matches. The DNA of the CDR3 is TGCGCCAGCAGCTTAGCGGGAGTCCCCTACAATGAGCAGTTCTTC. It codes for CASSLAGVPYNEQFF.

The gene calls are TRBV28 and TRBJ2-7, with 7 bases that match TRBD2. CDR1 and CDR2 from the germline V gene are MDHEN and SYDVKM. V lost 5 bases and J lost 0; bases outside the gene matches: 4. This CDR3 spans 14 amino acids. The CDR3 loop is CASSGRGFSYEQYF. The CDR3 DNA follows: TGTGCCAGCAGTGGGAGGGGTTTCTCCTACGAGCAGTACTTC.

This clone has only a few counts. The rearrangement joins TRBV6-1 to TRBJ2-7, with D perhaps TRBD1 (6 bases). The CDR3 sequence is 14 residues long. Per the germline V gene, CDR1 is MNHNS and CDR2 is SASEGT. The V and J ends lost 6 bases and 3 bases respectively, with 15 bases between them. The DNA for the CDR3 is TGTGCCAGCAGCGCCTCCGGGACACTCTACGAGCAGTACTTC. Its translation is CASSASGTLYEQYF.

As regards this clone: Additional DNA sequences in this sample encode the identical CDR3. The J gene is TRBJ2-7, the V gene TRBV28; D gene ambiguous. The length of the CDR3 is 12 residues. Trimming took 6 bases from V and 0 from J, leaving 6 bases between them. Germline CDR1 reads MDHEN; CDR2 reads SYDVKM. The CDR3 bases are TGTGCCAGCAGCCGAGGCTCCTACGAGCAGTACTTC. Protein product: CASSRGSYEQYF.

The chain combines TRBV5-4 with TRBJ2-1, with 8 positions matching TRBD2. V shed 3 bases and J 8 bases; nucleotides not matched to a gene: 4. Germline V lookup: CDR1 SGHNT, CDR2 YYREEE (reference sequence). The CDR3 sequence is 13 residues long. The CDR3 nucleotides read TGTGCCAGCAGCTGGCCGGGAGGGGATGAGCAGTTCTTC. Translation gives CASSWPGGDEQFF.

A single count supports this clone. The CDR3 DNA reads as TGTGCCAGCAGCCCCCATACTGACAGGGTTGAAGGCTACACCTTC. This codes for CASSPHTDRVEGYTF. The chain links TRBV7-3 to TRBJ1-2, with 7 bases that match TRBD1. Unmatched junction bases numbered 14, after V lost 5 bases and J lost 8 bases. CDR1 SGHTA and CDR2 FQGTGA come from the germline V gene. The CDR3 runs 15 residues.

The chain uses TRBV7-2 and TRBJ2-7; D remains ambiguous. CDR1 SGHTA and CDR2 FQGNSA come from the germline V gene. The CDR3 extends over 12 amino acids. Between the trimmed V and J ends, which lost 1 base and 2 bases, there was a span of 3 bases. CDR3 residues: CASSLVAYEQYF. In DNA, the CDR3 is TGTGCCAGCAGCTTAGTCGCCTACGAGCAGTACTTC. Filled out from reference TRBV7-2 and TRBJ2-7, the complete variable domain reads GAGVSQSPSNKVTEKGKDVELRCDPISGHTALYWYRQSLGQGLEFLIYFQGNSAPDKSGLPSDRFSAERTGGSVSTLTIQRTQQEDSAVYLCASSLVAYEQYFGPGTRLTVT.

The rearrangement links TRBV6-1 to TRBJ2-1, with D possibly TRBD2 on 6 matching bases. This CDR3 has 15 residues. From germline, CDR1 is MNHNS and CDR2 SASEGT. The ends were cut back, 7 bases at V and 1 base at J, with 14 bases in the middle. The CDR3 loop is CASISSRGSYNEQFF. DNA of the CDR3: TGTGCCAGCATATCGTCGCGGGGTTCCTACAATGAGCAGTTCTTC.

In regard to this clone: This specimen includes other DNA sequences encoding the same CDR3. V gene TRBV18 combines with J gene TRBJ2-5, with 9 positions matching TRBD2. Germline V gives CDR1 KGHSH, CDR2 LQKENI. V lost 2 bases and J lost 5; bases outside the gene matches: 6. The CDR3 is made up of 15 amino acids. The CDR3 DNA is TGTGCCAGCTCACCAAGGCTAGCGGGAAGGGAGACCCAGTACTTC. The encoded protein is CASSPRLAGRETQYF.

The chain recombines TRBV9 with TRBJ1-4; D may be TRBD1 (6 bases). This CDR3 region has 15 residues. The germline V gene has CDR1 SGDLS and CDR2 YYNGEE. V was clipped by 0 bases and J by 8 bases, with 14 bases between them. The CDR3 loop reads CASSVATGKEEKLFF. The CDR3 bases are TGTGCCAGCAGCGTAGCTACAGGGAAGGAGGAAAAACTGTTTTTT.

The rearrangement joins TRBV21-1 to TRBJ1-5. TRBV21-1 constitutes a pseudogene. This CDR3 region has 16 residues. The CDR3 nucleotides are TGTGCCAGCAGCAAAAAGATTAATCGGGGGGATCAGCCCCAGCATTTT. It yields the protein CASSKKINRGDQPQHF.

V usage is TRBV7-8 and J usage is TRBJ2-7; weak D call: TRBD2 (6 bases). V shed 4 bases and J shed 6 bases, with 16 bases lying between them. The CDR3 covers 14 residues. Germline V CDR1 and CDR2: SGHVS, FQNEAQ. The CDR3: CASSSHVAVFEQYF. The CDR3 nucleotides read TGTGCCAGCAGCTCCCACGTAGCGGTTTTCGAGCAGTACTTC.

The chain links TRBV7-2 to TRBJ1-5, with 8 bases fitting TRBD1. CDR3 length equals 16 residues. Trimming took 2 bases from V and 1 from J; bases not matched to a gene: 4. The germline CDR1 and CDR2 sequences are SGHTA and FQGNSA. CDR3 coding DNA: TGTGCCAGCAGCTTACAGGGGGCGTCGAGCAATCAGCCCCAGCATTTT. It codes for CASSLQGASSNQPQHF.

V is TRBV4-2 and J is TRBJ2-1; 9 nucleotides line up with TRBD2. Germline CDR1 reads LGHNA; CDR2 reads YNFKEQ. After removal of 4 bases from V and 5 bases from J, the junction contained 9 bases not matched to a gene. The CDR3 covers 16 residues. The CDR3 reads CASSPGLAVGHNEQFF. In DNA form, the CDR3 reads TGTGCCAGCAGCCCGGGACTAGCAGTGGGTCACAATGAGCAGTTCTTC.

This clone was seen a handful of times. V gene TRBV30 combines with J gene TRBJ2-3; D is undetermined. V was trimmed by 4 bases and J by 2 bases, leaving 13 bases between them. Germline V CDR1 and CDR2: GTSNPN, SVGIG (reference sequence). There are 14 residues in the CDR3. DNA for the CDR3: TGTGCCTGGATTAGTGAAGACTCCACAGATACGCAGTATTTT. Its translation is CAWISEDSTDTQYF.

The chain recombines TRBV4-2 with TRBJ2-2, with 9 positions matching TRBD2. J was trimmed by 1 base and V by 6 bases; bases with no gene match: 3. CDR1 and CDR2 (germline): LGHNA, YNFKEQ. The CDR3 sequence is 15 residues long. CDR3 amino acids: CASSMTSGNTGELFF. The DNA of the CDR3 is TGTGCCAGCAGTATGACTAGCGGGAACACCGGGGAGCTGTTTTTT.

This clone was counted once. The chain recombines TRBV10-3 with TRBJ2-7; 7 bases are shared with TRBD1. The germline gives CDR1 ENHRY, CDR2 SYGVKD. The V gene end was trimmed by 2 bases and the J gene end by 4 bases; junction bases not matched to a gene: 5. The CDR3 covers 14 residues. The CDR3 region is CAISEQRQGYEQYF. The CDR3 DNA is TGTGCCATCAGTGAGCAGAGACAGGGTTACGAGCAGTACTTC.

V usage is TRBV7-6 and J usage is TRBJ2-7; 8 nucleotides agree with TRBD2. V was pared by 2 bases and J by 5 bases, with 8 bases of the junction left unmatched. Germline CDR1 is SGHVS and CDR2 is FNYEAQ. This CDR3 region has 15 residues. CDR3 bases: TGTGCCAGCAGCTTAAGTATGGGGACTAGTAACGAGCAGTACTTC. Translating it yields CASSLSMGTSNEQYF.

This clone was detected only once. The rearrangement links TRBV2 to TRBJ2-2, with 9 nucleotides matching TRBD2. With 10 bases clipped from V and 5 bases from J, the junction kept 8 bases outside the gene matches. The CDR3 is 14 amino acids. Germline CDR1 reads SNHLY; CDR2 reads FYNNEI. In DNA, the CDR3 is TGTGCCACCTCTAGCGGGGTAGGGACCGGGGAGCTGTTTTTT. Amino acid sequence: CATSSGVGTGELFF.

V usage is TRBV2 and J usage is TRBJ2-2; 10 nucleotides line up with TRBD1. Germline V gene data show CDR1 as SNHLY and CDR2 as FYNNEI. The CDR3 runs to 16 residues. Losses at the gene ends were 1 base for V and 11 bases for J; bases not matched to a gene: 10. DNA of the CDR3: TGTGCCAGCAGTGAAGGGGCGGGACAGGGGATAGGAGAGCTGTTTTTT. This codes for CASSEGAGQGIGELFF. The full variable domain, completed using reference TRBV2 and TRBJ2-2, is EPEVTQTPSHQVTQMGQEVILRCVPISNHLYFYWYRQILGQKVEFLVSFYNNEISEKSEIFDDQFSVERPDGSNFTLKIRSTKLEDSAMYFCASSEGAGQGIGELFFGEGSRLTVL.

The chain joins TRBV5-1 to TRBJ1-4; D is unclear. Germline V CDR1 and CDR2: SGHRS, YFSETQ. The ends were cut back, 0 bases at V and 7 bases at J, with 13 bases in the middle. The CDR3 totals 15 residues. The CDR3 sequence is CASSLARGSGEKLFF. The CDR3 coding sequence is TGCGCCAGCAGCTTGGCCCGTGGGTCGGGTGAAAAACTGTTTTTT.

V and J are TRBV9 and TRBJ1-2; D perhaps matches TRBD1 (5 bases). Trimming took 0 bases from V and 2 from J, leaving 14 bases between them. Germline V gene sequence: CDR1 SGDLS, CDR2 YYNGEE. The CDR3 extends over 16 amino acids. CDR3 nucleotides: TGTGCCAGCAGCGTAGGGCGGGGGGGTTTGAACTATGGCTACACCTTC. Its protein product is CASSVGRGGLNYGYTF.